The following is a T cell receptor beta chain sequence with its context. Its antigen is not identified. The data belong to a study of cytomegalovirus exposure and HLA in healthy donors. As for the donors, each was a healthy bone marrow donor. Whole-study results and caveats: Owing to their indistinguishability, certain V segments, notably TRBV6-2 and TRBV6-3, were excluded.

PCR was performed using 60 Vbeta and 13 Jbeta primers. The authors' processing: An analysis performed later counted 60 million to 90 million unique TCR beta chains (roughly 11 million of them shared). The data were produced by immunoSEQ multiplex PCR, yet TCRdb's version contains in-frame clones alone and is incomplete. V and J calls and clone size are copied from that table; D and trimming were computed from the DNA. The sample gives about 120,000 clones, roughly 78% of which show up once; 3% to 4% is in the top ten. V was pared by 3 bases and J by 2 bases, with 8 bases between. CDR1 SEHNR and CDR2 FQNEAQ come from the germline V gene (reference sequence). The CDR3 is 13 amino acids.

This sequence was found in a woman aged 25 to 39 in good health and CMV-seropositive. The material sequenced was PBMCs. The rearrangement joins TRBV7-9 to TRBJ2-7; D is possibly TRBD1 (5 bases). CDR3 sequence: CASSFKDTYEQYF. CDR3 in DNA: TGTGCCAGCAGCTTTAAGGACACCTACGAGCAGTACTTC.